These 28 T cell receptor beta chains were sequenced from one sample in a study of OX40 agonist ivuxolimab in advanced cancers. Sequenced by immunoSEQ multiplex PCR; TCRdb stores in-frame clones only, minus some. Found here are roughly 57,000 clones, 84% of them singletons; the top ten hold less than 15%. The material was CD4+ or CD8+ T cells sorted from blood, obtained in a trial of the OX40 agonist ivuxolimab. The receptors shown here come from an adult with an advanced solid tumor such as melanoma, head and neck, liver or kidney cancer.

The rearrangement links TRBV28 to TRBJ1-1; D perhaps matches TRBD1 (5 bases). CDR1 MDHEN and CDR2 SYDVKM come from the germline V gene. CDR3 length equals 17 residues. V lost 2 bases to trimming and J lost 0 bases, with 16 bases between them. The CDR3 sequence is CASSLTPGRIMNTEAFF. DNA of the CDR3: TGTGCCAGCAGTTTAACCCCGGGACGGATCATGAACACTGAAGCTTTCTTT.

V usage is TRBV11-3 and J usage is TRBJ1-3; D unresolved. Trimming cost V 5 bases and J 4 bases, with 6 bases left between them. Germline V gene data show CDR1 as SGHNT and CDR2 as YENEEA. The CDR3 runs to 12 residues. In DNA, the CDR3 is TGTGCCAGCAGCGACACGGGAAACACCATATATTTT. Its translation: CASSDTGNTIYF.

The rearrangement joins TRBV5-4 to TRBJ1-2; D is ambiguous. Trimming shortened V by 1 base and J by 8 bases, and 21 bases separated the two germline ends. Germline V lookup: CDR1 SGHNT, CDR2 YYREEE (reference sequence). There are 16 residues in the CDR3. CDR3 nucleotides: TGTGCCAGCAGCTTGAGATTTGGCGGGGTTTCTTGGGGCTACACCTTC. Translated: CASSLRFGGVSWGYTF.

The chain couples TRBV29-1 to TRBJ2-5; 8 bases map to TRBD2. CDR1 is SQVTM, CDR2 ANQGSEA, per germline. The CDR3 length is 15 residues. The ends lost 3 bases at V and 3 bases at J; junction bases unmatched: 9. The CDR3 nucleotides read TGCAGCGTTGAGGGAGGGAGCGGGAGAGAAGAGACCCAGTACTTC. Protein sequence: CSVEGGSGREETQYF.

The chain employs TRBV19 and TRBJ1-2, with unresolved D. The germline V and J ends were trimmed by 0 bases and 7 bases, with 12 bases remaining between them. This CDR3 is built from 14 residues. From germline, CDR1 is LNHDA and CDR2 SQIVND (reference sequence). CDR3 sequence: CASSIDAGPAGYTF. CDR3 in DNA: TGTGCCAGTAGTATAGATGCGGGCCCGGCTGGCTACACCTTC.

The V gene is TRBV5-5, the J gene TRBJ2-7; D might be TRBD2 (5 bases). CDR1 and CDR2 (germline): SGHKS, YYEKEE (reference sequence). V lost 4 bases to trimming and J lost 7 bases, with 18 bases between them. CDR3 length equals 14 residues. The CDR3: CASSREGFFGEQYF. In nucleotides, the CDR3 is TGTGCCAGCAGCCGGGAAGGCTTTTTTGGGGAGCAGTACTTC.

This rearrangement joins TRBV2 to TRBJ2-6; 7 nucleotides align to TRBD1. The CDR3 spans 14 residues. CDR1 is SNHLY and CDR2 is FYNNEI in the germline V gene. The V and J ends lost 11 bases and 3 bases, in that order; junction bases with no gene match: 7. The CDR3 coding sequence is TGTGCCGGACGACAGGGTTATGGGGCCAACGTCCTGACTTTC. Translating gives CAGRQGYGANVLTF. Filled out from reference TRBV2 and TRBJ2-6, the complete variable domain reads EPEVTQTPSHQVTQMGQEVILRCVPISNHLYFYWYRQILGQKVEFLVSFYNNEISEKSEIFDDQFSVERPDGSNFTLKIRSTKLEDSAMYFCAGRQGYGANVLTFGAGSRLTVL.

About this clone itself: Different DNA sequences within this sample yield the same CDR3. The V and J genes are TRBV15 and TRBJ1-3, with D possibly TRBD1 on 6 matching bases. The CDR3 is 17 amino acids. The V gene lost 0 bases and the J gene lost 2 bases, with 14 bases spanning the gap. The germline gives CDR1 LNHNV, CDR2 YYDKDF (reference sequence). CDR3 region: CATSRDPRQGTGNTIYF. For the CDR3, the DNA is TGTGCCACCAGCAGAGATCCCAGGCAGGGGACTGGAAACACCATATATTTT.

The chain recombines TRBV28 with TRBJ1-1; TRBD1 matches 7 bases. Germline assignment: CDR1 MDHEN and CDR2 SYDVKM. The V segment lost 6 bases and the J segment 3 bases; nucleotides outside the gene matches: 1. This CDR3 comprises 12 residues. The CDR3 DNA reads TGTGCCAGCAGCCAGGGGGACACTGAAGCTTTCTTT. The encoded protein is CASSQGDTEAFF.

On this clone: At one of its ends the junction is not consistent with the germline gene, which may arise from a read error. The J gene is TRBJ2-1, the V gene TRBV11-2; possibly TRBD2 for D (6 bases). Germline V gene data show CDR1 as SGHAT and CDR2 as FQNNGV. The CDR3 is 13 residues long. The CDR3 here is CAGSETRVYEQFF. In DNA, the CDR3 is TGTGCCGGCAGCGAGACTAGAGTTTATGAGCAGTTCTTC.

This clone was seen just once. The gene calls are TRBV5-1 and TRBJ2-1, with 9 bases lining up with TRBD2. V dropped 2 bases and J dropped 2; count of bases not matched to a gene: 11. Germline V gives CDR1 SGHRS, CDR2 YFSETQ. This CDR3 contains 18 residues. DNA for the CDR3: TGCGCCAGCAGCTTCAGGACTAGCGCCCCAGGGACCTACAATGAGCAGTTCTTC. This sequence encodes CASSFRTSAPGTYNEQFF.

Turning to this clone: Additional DNA sequences in this sample encode the identical CDR3. The rearrangement uses TRBV6-5 and TRBJ1-5; D ambiguous. CDR3 length: 13 amino acids. V lost 0 bases, J lost 5 bases, and 5 bases lay in between. Germline V gives CDR1 MNHEY, CDR2 SVGAGI. This chain's CDR3 is CASSYSLDQPQHF. The CDR3 bases are TGTGCCAGCAGTTACTCATTAGATCAGCCCCAGCATTTT.

The rearrangement links TRBV29-1 to TRBJ2-3; D possibly corresponds to TRBD1 (6 bases). This CDR3 is built from 17 residues. V was shortened by 2 bases and J by 3 bases, with 21 bases between the two germline ends. Germline CDR1 SQVTM, CDR2 ANQGSEA. The DNA of the CDR3 is TGCAGCGTTGAATTCTCTCCTGCCCTCAGGGGAACAGATACGCAGTATTTT. Protein: CSVEFSPALRGTDTQYF.

The J gene is TRBJ1-1, the V gene TRBV30, with no clear D. Germline values: CDR1 GTSNPN, CDR2 SVGIG (reference sequence). The CDR3 contains 13 residues. The V end was cut by 6 bases, the J end by 2 bases, with 13 bases between. The CDR3 sequence is CACKVSVNTEAFF. The CDR3 DNA is TGTGCCTGCAAAGTGTCAGTAAACACTGAAGCTTTCTTT.

CDR3 protein: CASSPRGNQPQHF. The CDR3, as DNA: TGTGCCAGCAGCCCCAGGGGAAATCAGCCCCAGCATTTT. This sequence joins TRBV5-8 and TRBJ1-5; D might be TRBD1 (6 bases). Germline-derived CDR1 and CDR2 are SGHTS and YDEGEE. The CDR3 extends over 13 amino acids. Trimming removed 4 bases from V and 4 bases from J, with 9 bases in between.

The CDR3 DNA reads TGCAGTGGACAGGGTACGGAGACCCAGTACTTC. It translates to CSGQGTETQYF. The chain links TRBV20-1 to TRBJ2-5, with 7 bases identical to TRBD1. This CDR3 contains 11 residues. Trimming cost V 7 bases and J 5 bases; bases outside gene matches: 4. From germline, CDR1 is DFQATT and CDR2 SNEGSKA (reference sequence).

The gene calls are TRBV11-2 and TRBJ2-7; 7 bases align to TRBD1. The length of the CDR3 is 18 residues. J lost 2 bases, V lost 3 bases, and 16 bases had no gene match. Germline loops: CDR1 SGHAT, CDR2 FQNNGV. The CDR3 reads CASSFRPSGRQGPYEQYF. The CDR3 coding sequence is TGTGCCAGCAGCTTTCGACCGTCAGGTAGACAGGGACCCTACGAGCAGTACTTC.

This chain uses TRBV27 with TRBJ2-6; no clear D. CDR3 length: 15 amino acids. Trimming shortened V by 0 bases and J by 4 bases, and 7 bases separated the two germline ends. The germline V gene encodes CDR1 MNHEY and CDR2 SMNVEV (reference sequence). CDR3 nucleotide sequence: TGTGCCAGCAGTTTATCTCCCTACGGGGCCAACGTCCTGACTTTC. This gives the protein CASSLSPYGANVLTF.

The chain links TRBV5-5 to TRBJ1-5; the D is unclear. The CDR3 is made up of 16 amino acids. V lost 4 bases to trimming and J lost 0 bases, with 14 bases between them. Looked up from germline, CDR1 is SGHKS and CDR2 is YYEKEE (reference sequence). CDR3: CASSRTWVYSNQPQHF. The CDR3, as DNA: TGTGCCAGCAGCCGGACGTGGGTATATAGCAATCAGCCCCAGCATTTT.

This clone is a singleton in its sample. This rearrangement joins TRBV29-1 to TRBJ2-7; weak D call: TRBD2 (7 bases). This CDR3 spans 14 amino acids. Per the germline V gene, CDR1 is SQVTM and CDR2 is ANQGSEA. V dropped 6 bases and J dropped 7 bases, with 22 bases sitting between them. The CDR3, as DNA: TGCAGCGTGGGAGGGGGACTGACCTATCGGGAGCAGTACTTC. The encoded protein is CSVGGGLTYREQYF.

The chain links TRBV28 to TRBJ1-2; 8 bases are a match to TRBD1. The CDR3 spans 15 residues. V was pared by 4 bases and J by 8 bases, with 12 bases of the junction left unmatched. CDR1 and CDR2 (germline): MDHEN, SYDVKM. CDR3 sequence (DNA): TGTGCCAGCAGTTCCAGGGACAGGAGGTTTGCCGGCTACACCTTC. Amino acids: CASSSRDRRFAGYTF.

The CDR3: CASSYRRDRRNTEAFF. The CDR3 coding sequence is TGTGCCAGCAGTTATCGTCGTGACAGAAGGAACACTGAAGCTTTCTTT. The gene calls are TRBV6-5 and TRBJ1-1; D may be TRBD1 (5 bases). This CDR3 contains 16 residues. With 3 bases removed from V and 1 base from J, the gap between germline ends came to 15 bases. Germline CDR1 is MNHEY and CDR2 is SVGAGI.

On this clone itself: The junction differs from germline at one of its ends, possibly a read error. The genes are TRBV18 and TRBJ1-6; D not certain. CDR3 size: 14 residues. Germline CDR1 is KGHSH and CDR2 is LQKENI. The CDR3 region has the DNA TGTGCCAGCTCGGGTCAGGCCTACAATTCACCCCTCCACTTT. Translated, it gives CASSGQAYNSPLHF.

This sequence joins TRBV29-1 and TRBJ1-1; D may be TRBD1 (5 bases). Deletions cut 6 bases from V and 1 base from J, with 9 bases between. In germline, CDR1 is SQVTM, CDR2 ANQGSEA. The CDR3 covers 12 residues. The CDR3 DNA sequence: TGCAGCGTCCGGGACGGGAACACTGAAGCTTTCTTT. Its translation: CSVRDGNTEAFF.

The chain couples TRBV19 to TRBJ2-3, with unresolved D. This CDR3 contains 11 residues. Trimming removed 3 bases from V and 8 bases from J, with 6 bases in between. Per germline, CDR1 LNHDA and CDR2 SQIVND (reference sequence). The DNA of the CDR3 is TGTGCCAGTAGTATTAGACGTACGCAGTATTTT. Translating it yields CASSIRRTQYF.

The V gene is TRBV15, the J gene TRBJ1-1, with D perhaps TRBD1 (5 bases). The V gene's germline CDR1 is LNHNV and CDR2 YYDKDF (reference sequence). Trimming removed 4 bases at V and 0 bases at J, with 12 bases between. This CDR3 contains 15 residues. CDR3 DNA: TGTGCCACCAGCACGACCGGGACCGTGAACACTGAAGCTTTCTTT. Residues: CATSTTGTVNTEAFF. Filled out from reference TRBV15 and TRBJ1-1, the complete variable domain reads DAMVIQNPRYQVTQFGKPVTLSCSQTLNHNVMYWYQQKSSQAPKLLFHYYDKDFNNEADTPDNFQSRRPNTSFCFLDIRSPGLGDTAMYLCATSTTGTVNTEAFFGQGTRLTVV.

In its sample, this clone was seen once. The V gene is TRBV6-1, the J gene TRBJ2-3; no clear D gene. The CDR3 totals 12 residues. From germline, CDR1 is MNHNS and CDR2 SASEGT. The V end lost 8 bases, the J end lost 8 bases, and 14 bases lay between the germline ends. This chain's CDR3 is CASLNSGRTQYF. CDR3 DNA: TGTGCCAGCTTGAATTCAGGACGTACGCAGTATTTT.

This sequence joins TRBV19 and TRBJ1-3; 7 bases agree with TRBD1. Germline V gives CDR1 LNHDA, CDR2 SQIVND (reference sequence). The J segment lost 9 bases and the V segment lost 10 bases, leaving 15 bases of the junction unmatched. This CDR3 has 14 amino acids. CDR3: CATQPGQDGSTIYF. CDR3 DNA sequence: TGTGCCACCCAACCCGGACAGGATGGATCCACCATATATTTT.